What follows is one T cell receptor beta chain and its context. Its antigen is unknown. Base quality data are lacking; no much larger clone is found one base away. From cysteine to phenylalanine, the CDR3 is 13 amino acids long. Only the CDR3 portion is preserved as DNA: 39 bases, with reading frame beginning at the first base. Based on the germline V gene (reference sequence), the CDR1 and CDR2 sequences are LGHDT and YNNKEL. At the junction V is shortened by 0 bases and J by 5 bases, with 7 bases in between. TCRdb lists the instrument as Illumina NovaSeq 6000. Using 5'RACE with constant-segment primers, TCRalpha and TCRbeta cDNA libraries were constructed, with sample barcodes and unique molecular identifiers added in the process. Trizol reagent was used to extract RNA from every sample. Libraries were amplified in two PCR steps, with a second sample barcode and Illumina TruSeq adapters added in the second step. The libraries were sequenced on an Illumina NovaSeq using 2 x 150 bp paired-end reads. As for the authors' bioinformatics: Reads were demultiplexed and collapsed into UMI-guided consensus sequences with migec v1.2.7. With mixcr v2.1.11, UMI consensuses were aligned to TRA and TRB V and J templates and assembled into clonotypes. A clonotype was counted as expanded or contracted only when both edgeR and NoisET called the clonotype significant, with the noise models trained on biological replicates. For edgeR calls, the cutoffs were a false discovery rate-adjusted p below 0.01 and a log2 fold-change threshold of 1. PCA with hierarchical clustering of max-normalized trajectories of the 1000 most abundant clonotypes was used as exploratory dynamics analysis. Separately sequenced CD4+ and CD8+ repertoires were used to assign a CD4 or CD8 phenotype to each responding clone. TCRdb cleaned the public reads at Q25 with fastp, built clones with MiXCR and kept in-frame beta chains. Rows merge per CDR3 protein into single entries with the most common DNA and genes. V and J calls and clone size were set by TCRdb, not the authors. For this sample the table gives under 200,000 distinct CDR3 sequences, of which 25% to 40% were detected only once. Of the sample, around 11% falls within the top ten clones.

This record belongs to a study of T-cell memory formation after mild COVID-19 (dated by TCRdb to the early 2020s). Background on the whole study: TCR sequence clusters from the two donors were largely donor specific. T-cell clones expanding and contracting after mild COVID-19 in a couple of donors were tracked by longitudinal TCRalpha and TCRbeta repertoire sequencing. The cohort comprised two young, previously healthy adult volunteers, one female and one male. The investigation overall reported the following: Only two mild cases were covered by the study, and larger cohorts that include severe cases with pre-infection samples were considered necessary. SARS-CoV-2 specificity was not confirmed for the second-wave clones peaking on day 37. Some responding clones were found in pre-infection memory, which suggests that pre-existing cross-reactive memory T cells took part in the SARS-CoV-2 response. Contracting CD4+ clones turned up mainly in the CM and EM memory subsets, whereas EMRA was where CD8+ clones were enriched. From day 15 to 85, contracting clones showed balanced CD4/CD8 phenotypes, whereas a second wave of clones that expanded from day 15 to 37 leaned towards CD4+.

PBMCs were isolated by Ficoll-Paque density gradient centrifugation. This clonotype was sampled from an adult woman who had mild COVID-19 (a few samples of this study predate the infection). The sample titles of this study are shuffled in the database, so cell type and time point are left out; the donor was told from shared clones. The receptor chain draws on TRBV3-1 and TRBJ1-2, with the D segment identity uncertain. What was sequenced was PBMCs or a T cell subset sorted from them (not recorded which). The DNA sequence is as follows: TGTGCCAGCAGCCAAGATCGATATTATGGCTACACCTTC. Its translation reads: CASSQDRYYGYTF.